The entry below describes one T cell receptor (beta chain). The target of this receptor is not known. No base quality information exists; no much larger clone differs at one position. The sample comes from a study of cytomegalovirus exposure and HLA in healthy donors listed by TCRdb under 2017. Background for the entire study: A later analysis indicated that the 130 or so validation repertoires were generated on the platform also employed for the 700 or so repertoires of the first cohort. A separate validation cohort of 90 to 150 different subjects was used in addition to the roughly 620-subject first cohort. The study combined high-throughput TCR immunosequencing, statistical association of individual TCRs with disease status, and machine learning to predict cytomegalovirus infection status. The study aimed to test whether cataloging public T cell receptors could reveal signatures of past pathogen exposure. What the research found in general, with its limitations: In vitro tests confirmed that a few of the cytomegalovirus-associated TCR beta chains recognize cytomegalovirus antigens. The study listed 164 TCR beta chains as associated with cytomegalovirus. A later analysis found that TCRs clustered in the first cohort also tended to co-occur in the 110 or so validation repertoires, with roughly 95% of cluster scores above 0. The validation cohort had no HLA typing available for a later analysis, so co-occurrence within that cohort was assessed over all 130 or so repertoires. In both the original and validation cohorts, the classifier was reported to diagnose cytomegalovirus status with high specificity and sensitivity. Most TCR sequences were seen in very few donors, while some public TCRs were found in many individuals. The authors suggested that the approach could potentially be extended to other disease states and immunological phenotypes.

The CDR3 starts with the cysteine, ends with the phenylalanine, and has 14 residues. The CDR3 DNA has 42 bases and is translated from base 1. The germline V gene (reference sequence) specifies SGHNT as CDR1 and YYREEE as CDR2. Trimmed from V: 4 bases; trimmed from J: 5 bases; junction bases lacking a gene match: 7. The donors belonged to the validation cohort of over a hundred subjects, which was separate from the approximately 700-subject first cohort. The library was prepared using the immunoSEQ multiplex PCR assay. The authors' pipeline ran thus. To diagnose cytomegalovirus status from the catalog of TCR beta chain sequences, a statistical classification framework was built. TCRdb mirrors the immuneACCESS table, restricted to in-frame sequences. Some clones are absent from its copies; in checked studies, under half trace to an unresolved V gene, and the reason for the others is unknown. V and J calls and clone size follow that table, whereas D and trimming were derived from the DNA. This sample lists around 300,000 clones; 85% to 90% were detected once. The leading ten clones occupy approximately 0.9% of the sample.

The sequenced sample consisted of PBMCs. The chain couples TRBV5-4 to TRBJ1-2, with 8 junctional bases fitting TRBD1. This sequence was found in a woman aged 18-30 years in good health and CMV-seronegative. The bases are TGTGCCAGCAGCAACCGGGACAGGAAGTATGGCTACACCTTC. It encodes CASSNRDRKYGYTF.